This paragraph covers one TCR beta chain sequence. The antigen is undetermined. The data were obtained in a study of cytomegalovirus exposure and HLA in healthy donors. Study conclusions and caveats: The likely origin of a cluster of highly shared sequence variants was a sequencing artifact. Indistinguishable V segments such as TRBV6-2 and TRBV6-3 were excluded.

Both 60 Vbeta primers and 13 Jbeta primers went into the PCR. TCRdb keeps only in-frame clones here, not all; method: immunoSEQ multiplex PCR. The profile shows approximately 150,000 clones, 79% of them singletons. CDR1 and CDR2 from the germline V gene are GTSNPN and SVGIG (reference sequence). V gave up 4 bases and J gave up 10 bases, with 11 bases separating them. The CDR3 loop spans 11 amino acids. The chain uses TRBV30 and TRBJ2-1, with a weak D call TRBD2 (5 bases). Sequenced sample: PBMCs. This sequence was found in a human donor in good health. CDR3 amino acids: CAWTFRGEQFF. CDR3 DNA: TGTGCCTGGACTTTTCGGGGAGAGCAGTTCTTC. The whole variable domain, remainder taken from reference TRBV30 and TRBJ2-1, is SQTIHQWPATLVQPVGSPLSLECTVEGTSNPNLYWYRQAAGRGLQLLFYSVGIGQISSEVPQNLSASRPQDRQFILSSKKLLLSDSGFYLCAWTFRGEQFFGPGTRLTVL.